The entry below gives a single T cell receptor beta chain sequence along with its context. Profiling relied on immunoSEQ multiplex PCR, and the TCRdb table lists in-frame clones only, not all of them. The sample has some 240,000 clones, around 91% seen once. This entry comes from a study of blood T cell repertoires in COVID-19. V was clipped by 7 bases and J by 0 bases, with 8 bases between them. The CDR3 runs to 12 residues. Germline V gene data show CDR1 as SGHDT and CDR2 as YYEEEE. The TCR was taken from a woman aged 55-70 years with COVID-19, enrolled during active disease. The chain recombines TRBV5-6 with TRBJ2-7, with D perhaps TRBD1 (5 bases). The specimen sequenced was peripheral blood. Here the CDR3 DNA reads TGTGCCAGCGCGGACAACTCCTACGAGCAGTACTTC. Translating gives CASADNSYEQYF. The complete variable domain, with remaining parts taken from reference TRBV5-6 and TRBJ2-7, reads DAGVTQSPTHLIKTRGQQVTLRCSPKSGHDTVSWYQQALGQGPQFIFQYYEEEERQRGNFPDRFSGHQFPNYSSELNVNALLLGDSALYLCASADNSYEQYFGPGTRLTVT.